The 24 T cell receptor beta chains listed next were all sequenced from one sample in a study of blood T cell repertoires in COVID-19. Sequencing was performed with immunoSEQ multiplex PCR; in TCRdb, only in-frame clones are kept and a portion is missing. The table lists 70,000 to 100,000 clones, approximately 81% of them singletons, with around a sixth in the top ten. Sequencing was carried out using peripheral blood. All receptors derive from a woman of 80 years or more with acute or convalescent COVID-19.

In its sample, this clone was seen a few times. The chain carries TRBV5-1 and TRBJ1-6; 10 positions match TRBD1. The CDR3 runs to 15 residues. Germline V CDR1 and CDR2: SGHRS, YFSETQ. V dropped 4 bases and J dropped 10; count of bases not matched to a gene: 8. DNA of the CDR3: TGCGCCAGCAGCCCCCGACAGGGGGCTGGGTCACCCCTCCACTTT. Translating gives CASSPRQGAGSPLHF.

J is TRBJ2-7 and V is TRBV28; 8 bases align to TRBD1. Germline trimming cut 6 bases from V and 3 bases from J; bases unmatched to any gene: 7. Per the germline V gene, CDR1 is MDHEN and CDR2 is SYDVKM. This CDR3 region has 14 residues. CDR3 coding DNA: TGTGCCAGCAGAACACGGACAGGGCGCTACGAGCAGTACTTC. This codes for CASRTRTGRYEQYF.

The chain carries TRBV27 and TRBJ1-2; no firm D call. CDR1 is MNHEY, CDR2 SMNVEV, per germline (reference sequence). This CDR3 is 12 amino acids long. V lost 3 bases to trimming and J lost 1 base, with 3 bases between them. The CDR3: CASSFNNYGYTF. CDR3 sequence (DNA): TGTGCCAGCAGTTTTAATAACTATGGCTACACCTTC.

This clone was observed once. This chain links TRBV30 with TRBJ1-2, with 9 bases that match TRBD1. CDR3 length: 15 residues. Looked up from germline, CDR1 is GTSNPN and CDR2 is SVGIG (reference sequence). The ends lost 3 bases at V and 4 bases at J; junction bases unmatched: 9. The CDR3 reads CAWSSRQGVFYGYTF. In DNA form, the CDR3 reads TGTGCCTGGAGCTCGAGACAGGGGGTCTTCTATGGCTACACCTTC.

The CDR3 is CASSPSTSGGGLYNEQFF. CDR3 in DNA: TGCGCCAGCAGTCCTTCTACTAGCGGGGGGGGTCTGTACAATGAGCAGTTCTTC. V usage is TRBV10-1 and J usage is TRBJ2-1, with TRBD2 matching over 13 bases. The ends lost 5 bases at V and 4 bases at J; junction bases unmatched: 11. This CDR3 region has 18 residues. Per the germline V gene, CDR1 is WNHNN and CDR2 is SYGVQD (reference sequence).

This clone occurred once. The chain carries TRBV5-6 and TRBJ1-2, with no clear D. The germline gives CDR1 SGHDT, CDR2 YYEEEE. Trimming removed 0 bases at V and 5 bases at J, with 8 bases between. The CDR3 consists of 13 residues. As DNA, the CDR3 is TGTGCCAGCAGCTTGGGTGGGAGTTATGGCTACACCTTC. Translated: CASSLGGSYGYTF.

This rearrangement joins TRBV7-9 to TRBJ1-4; 9 bases line up with TRBD1. Germline values: CDR1 SEHNR, CDR2 FQNEAQ (reference sequence). The CDR3 loop spans 15 amino acids. J gave up 4 bases and V 1 base, and 1 base lay outside the gene matches. The chain's CDR3 is CASSLGQGDNEKLFF. CDR3 in DNA: TGTGCCAGCAGCTTAGGACAGGGGGATAATGAAAAACTGTTTTTT.

The table lists this clone with a few counts. The V and J genes are TRBV7-3 and TRBJ2-7, with 9 bases identical to TRBD1. Trimming removed 5 bases from V and 4 bases from J; junction bases left unmatched: 6. The CDR3 has 14 amino acids. The germline V gene has CDR1 SGHTA and CDR2 FQGTGA. The CDR3 sequence is CASSKWGQGYEQYF. DNA of the CDR3: TGTGCCAGCAGCAAGTGGGGACAGGGTTACGAGCAGTACTTC.

V gene TRBV15 combines with J gene TRBJ1-1; TRBD1 aligns across 8 bases. The CDR3 loop spans 14 amino acids. V gave up 2 bases and J gave up 6 bases; unmatched junction bases: 5. Germline CDR1 LNHNV, CDR2 YYDKDF (reference sequence). Here the CDR3 reads CATSRQGAVSEAFF. CDR3 sequence (DNA): TGTGCCACCAGCAGACAGGGGGCAGTTTCTGAAGCTTTCTTT.

The chain combines TRBV19 with TRBJ2-3; 10 bases are a match to TRBD1. This CDR3 has 16 residues. V lost 7 bases, J lost 3 bases, and 10 bases stayed unmatched. The V gene's germline CDR1 is LNHDA and CDR2 SQIVND (reference sequence). DNA of the CDR3: TGTGCCAGTAAGTCCCTAGGACAGGGGGGGACAGATACGCAGTATTTT. The encoded protein is CASKSLGQGGTDTQYF.

The rearrangement links TRBV3-1 (or the pseudogene TRBV3-2) to TRBJ2-2, with 8 bases lining up with TRBD2. This CDR3 is built from 16 residues. CDR1 LGHDT and CDR2 YNNKEL come from the germline V gene (reference sequence). Trimming cost V 1 base and J 5 bases; bases outside gene matches: 6. CDR3 protein: CASSQGSGGGTGELFF. The CDR3 region has the DNA TGTGCCAGCAGCCAAGGGTCCGGGGGGGGAACCGGGGAGCTGTTTTTT.

The rearrangement uses TRBV19 and TRBJ2-5; TRBD1 matches 8 bases. The CDR3 runs to 14 residues. Unmatched junction bases numbered 4, after V lost 2 bases and J lost 5 bases. Per the germline V gene, CDR1 is LNHDA and CDR2 is SQIVND (reference sequence). CDR3 nucleotide sequence: TGTGCCAGTAGTATACAGGGGGCTGGGGAGACCCAGTACTTC. Translated: CASSIQGAGETQYF. The full variable domain, in which reference TRBV19 and TRBJ2-5 provide the parts outside the CDR3, is DGGITQSPKYLFRKEGQNVTLSCEQNLNHDAMYWYRQDPGQGLRLIYYSQIVNDFQKGDIAEGYSVSREKKESFPLTVTSAQKNPTAFYLCASSIQGAGETQYFGPGTRLLVL.

The chain is built from TRBV24-1 and TRBJ1-2, with 8 bases matching TRBD1. Germline CDR1 reads KGHDR; CDR2 reads SFDVKD. V lost 6 bases to trimming and J lost 0 bases; unmatched junction nucleotides: 8. CDR3 length: 16 residues. The CDR3 sequence: CATSTHRGSANYGYTF. DNA for the CDR3: TGTGCCACCAGTACGCACAGGGGGTCGGCTAACTATGGCTACACCTTC.

This sequence joins TRBV30 and TRBJ1-1; no definite D call. V gave up 3 bases and J gave up 4 bases, with 9 bases separating them. The CDR3 extends over 12 amino acids. Germline V CDR1 and CDR2: GTSNPN, SVGIG (reference sequence). The CDR3, as DNA: TGTGCCTGGAGCGTGATGCGCACTGAAGCTTTCTTT. As protein: CAWSVMRTEAFF. Complete variable domain (other parts from reference TRBV30 and TRBJ1-1): SQTIHQWPATLVQPVGSPLSLECTVEGTSNPNLYWYRQAAGRGLQLLFYSVGIGQISSEVPQNLSASRPQDRQFILSSKKLLLSDSGFYLCAWSVMRTEAFFGQGTRLTVV.

The V and J genes are TRBV3-1 (or the pseudogene TRBV3-2) and TRBJ1-2; no clear D gene. The germline V gene encodes CDR1 LGHDT and CDR2 YNNKEL (reference sequence). The CDR3 runs 14 residues. V dropped 4 bases and J dropped 3 bases, with 12 bases sitting between them. CDR3 region: CASSLRGRDYGYTF. In nucleotides, the CDR3 is TGTGCCAGCAGCCTCCGGGGAAGGGACTATGGCTACACCTTC.

The V call is TRBV19, the J call TRBJ1-2; 7 bases align to TRBD1. Per germline, CDR1 LNHDA and CDR2 SQIVND (reference sequence). V shed 1 base and J 5 bases; nucleotides not matched to a gene: 4. The CDR3 has 14 residues. CDR3 sequence (DNA): TGTGCCAGTAGTATAGGCGGGACAGATTATGGCTACACCTTC. It encodes CASSIGGTDYGYTF.

The CDR3 is CASSPGTGGRGTEAFF. In DNA, the CDR3 is TGTGCCAGCAGCCCCGGGACAGGGGGCAGAGGGACTGAAGCTTTCTTT. The gene calls are TRBV3-1 (or the pseudogene TRBV3-2) and TRBJ1-1; TRBD1 agrees at 12 bases. Unmatched junction bases numbered 8, after V lost 4 bases and J lost 5 bases. This CDR3 contains 16 residues. Germline CDR1 reads LGHDT; CDR2 reads YNNKEL (reference sequence).

The chain employs TRBV29-1 and TRBJ2-5; 7 positions match TRBD1. The CDR3 extends over 12 amino acids. V lost 7 bases to trimming and J lost 3 bases; unmatched junction nucleotides: 5. Germline CDR1 and CDR2: SQVTM and ANQGSEA. CDR3 loop: CSAGTEKETQYF. Written as DNA, the CDR3 is TGCAGCGCCGGGACAGAAAAAGAGACCCAGTACTTC.

This chain connects TRBV9 to TRBJ2-3; 7 bases match TRBD2. The CDR3 runs to 16 residues. Losses at the gene ends were 1 base for V and 2 bases for J; bases not matched to a gene: 7. Looked up from germline, CDR1 is SGDLS and CDR2 is YYNGEE. CDR3 loop: CASSVSGAGPTDTQYF. CDR3 in DNA: TGTGCCAGCAGCGTATCAGGAGCGGGGCCCACAGATACGCAGTATTTT.

The V gene is TRBV4-1, the J gene TRBJ2-3, with TRBD2 as a possible D gene (5 bases). V was pared by 5 bases and J by 1 base, with 16 bases between. CDR1 and CDR2 (germline): MGHRA, YSYEKL. The CDR3 length is 16 residues. The CDR3 coding sequence is TGCGCCAGCAGCTGGGCGGGCGCCCGAGGCACAGATACGCAGTATTTT. Its protein is CASSWAGARGTDTQYF.

V and J are TRBV2 and TRBJ2-3; 9 nucleotides align to TRBD2. Losses at the gene ends were 2 bases for V and 8 bases for J; bases not matched to a gene: 14. Germline assignment: CDR1 SNHLY and CDR2 FYNNEI. CDR3 size: 17 residues. The CDR3 loop reads CASSEWASGARRVTQYF. The DNA of the CDR3 is TGTGCCAGCAGTGAATGGGCTAGCGGGGCCCGAAGGGTTACGCAGTATTTT. Supplemented by reference TRBV2 and TRBJ2-3, the full variable domain reads EPEVTQTPSHQVTQMGQEVILRCVPISNHLYFYWYRQILGQKVEFLVSFYNNEISEKSEIFDDQFSVERPDGSNFTLKIRSTKLEDSAMYFCASSEWASGARRVTQYFGPGTRLTVL.

The chain combines TRBV30 with TRBJ2-7, with no clear D. V lost 2 bases and J 6 bases, leaving 11 bases between the germline ends. The CDR3 has 12 amino acids. The germline V gene has CDR1 GTSNPN and CDR2 SVGIG (reference sequence). In DNA form, the CDR3 reads TGTGCCTGGAGTCCCGGGTTCGCCGAGCAGTACTTC. Encoded protein: CAWSPGFAEQYF. Complete variable domain (other parts from reference TRBV30 and TRBJ2-7): SQTIHQWPATLVQPVGSPLSLECTVEGTSNPNLYWYRQAAGRGLQLLFYSVGIGQISSEVPQNLSASRPQDRQFILSSKKLLLSDSGFYLCAWSPGFAEQYFGPGTRLTVT.

This clone was observed once. V is TRBV4-3 and J is TRBJ1-2, with D tentatively TRBD1 (5 bases). CDR1 is LGHNA and CDR2 is YSLEER in the germline V gene. Trimming removed 0 bases at V and 5 bases at J, with 16 bases between. The CDR3 covers 16 residues. The CDR3 region has the DNA TGCGCCAGCAGCCAAGACCGGGGGAGGGGATGGTATGGCTACACCTTC. Translated: CASSQDRGRGWYGYTF.

DNA of the CDR3: TGTGCCAGCAGCTTGTGGCTAGCGGGGGGGCCGCAGTTCTTC. Encoded protein: CASSLWLAGGPQFF. V gene TRBV5-4 combines with J gene TRBJ2-1; 12 bases agree with TRBD2. The CDR3 extends over 14 amino acids. The V gene end was trimmed by 1 base and the J gene end by 12 bases; junction bases not matched to a gene: 5. Germline CDR1 SGHNT, CDR2 YYREEE (reference sequence).